The source of this T cell receptor beta chain is a study of T cells in women clearing cervical HPV infection. About the research overall: Only a few women had HLA typing results available. Study-wide findings and caveats: It is unknown whether associations predate infection; no effector/memory or HPV-specific sorting.

TCRdb's copy holds only in-frame clones and misses some; the assay was immunoSEQ multiplex PCR. This table lists 20,000 to 25,000 clones. With regard to this clone: The antigen is unknown. The sequenced fragment ends 3 residues before the CDR3 boundary, so the rest is inferred from the germline J gene.

This CDR3 has 12 residues. Deletions cut 3 bases from V and 2 bases from J, with 5 bases between. The germline V gene has CDR1 KGHSH and CDR2 LQKENI. This receptor was obtained from a woman between 18 and 75 years old with a cervical HPV16 infection that either progressed to CIN3+ or cleared (not recorded which). The material sequenced was blood buffy coat. This chain connects TRBV18 to TRBJ2-7; D is ambiguous. CDR3 region: CASSPSTYEQYF. Partial CDR3 DNA: TGTGCCAGCTCACCGTCCACCTACGAG.